This T cell receptor beta chain is from a study of blood T cell repertoires in COVID-19. In the study overall: Italy, Spain and the United States were the sources of the convalescent and acute COVID-19 samples.

There are 15 residues in the CDR3. V was trimmed by 4 bases and J by 6 bases, leaving 16 bases between them. Germline lookup yields CDR1 MGHRA and CDR2 YSYEKL. In the original processing: Nucleated cell counts were estimated from reference gene primer amplification. Using immunoSEQ multiplex PCR, the repertoire was profiled, and TCRdb retains in-frame clones only, with some absent. The V and J calls and clone size were taken over from that table, and D and trimming were inferred from the DNA. The sample includes fewer than 250,000 clones, 80% to 90% of them seen just once. Sequences were obtained from peripheral blood. The chain combines TRBV4-1 with TRBJ2-1; D may be TRBD2 (5 bases). This receptor was identified in a woman between 65 and 79 years old with acute or convalescent COVID-19. CDR3 amino acids: CASSRETTTPNEQFF. In DNA, the CDR3 is TGCGCCAGCAGCCGCGAGACTACCACCCCCAATGAGCAGTTCTTC.